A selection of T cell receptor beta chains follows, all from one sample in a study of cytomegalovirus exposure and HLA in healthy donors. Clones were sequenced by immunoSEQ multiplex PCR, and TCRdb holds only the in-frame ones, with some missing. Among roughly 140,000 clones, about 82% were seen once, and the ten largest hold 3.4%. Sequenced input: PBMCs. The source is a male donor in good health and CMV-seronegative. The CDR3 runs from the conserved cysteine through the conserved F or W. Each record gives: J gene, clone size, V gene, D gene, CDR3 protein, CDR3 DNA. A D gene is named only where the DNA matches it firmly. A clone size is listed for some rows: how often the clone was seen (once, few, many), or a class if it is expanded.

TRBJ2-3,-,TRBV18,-,CASSHGREGLNTQYF,TGTGCCAGCTCTCACGGGCGCGAGGGCCTAAATACGCAGTATTTT
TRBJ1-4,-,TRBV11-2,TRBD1,CASSSIRDRVIGEKLFF,TGTGCCAGCAGCTCTATCCGGGACAGGGTTATCGGGGAAAAACTGTTTTTT
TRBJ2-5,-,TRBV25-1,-,CASSEYRDFQETQYF,TGTGCCAGCAGTGAATATAGGGACTTTCAAGAGACCCAGTACTTC
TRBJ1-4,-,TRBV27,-,CASSPLDSEKLFF,TGTGCCAGCAGTCCACTGGACAGTGAAAAACTGTTTTTT
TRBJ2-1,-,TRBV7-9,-,CASSLVGGRGLSYNEQFF,TGTGCCAGCAGCTTAGTAGGAGGGCGGGGTCTCTCCTACAATGAGCAGTTCTTC
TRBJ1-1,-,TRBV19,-,CASRRDTEAFF,TGTGCCAGTAGGCGGGACACTGAAGCTTTCTTT
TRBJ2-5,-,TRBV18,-,CASSYQETQYF,TGTGCCAGCTCGTATCAAGAGACCCAGTACTTC
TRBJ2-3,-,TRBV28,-,CASSFPAGGADTQYF,TGTGCCAGCAGTTTCCCGGCTGGGGGCGCAGATACGCAGTATTTT
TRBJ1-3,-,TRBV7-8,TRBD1,CASSPDRTSGNTIYF,TGTGCCAGCAGCCCGGACAGGACCTCTGGAAACACCATATATTTT
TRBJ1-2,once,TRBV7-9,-,CASSLAGDYGYTF,TGCGCCAGCAGCTTAGCAGGGGACTATGGCTACACCTTC
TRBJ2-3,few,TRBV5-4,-,CASSLLGPRGGTDTQYF,TGTGCCAGCAGCTTGCTGGGACCCAGGGGAGGCACAGATACGCAGTATTTT
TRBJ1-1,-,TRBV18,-,CASSHRGGTEAFF,TGTGCCAGCTCACACCGGGGTGGGACTGAAGCTTTCTTT
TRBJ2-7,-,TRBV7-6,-,CASSLVSLGVSGEQYF,TGTGCCAGCAGCTTAGTCTCGCTCGGGGTAAGCGGCGAGCAGTACTTC
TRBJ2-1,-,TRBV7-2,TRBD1,CASSPPGTGGFNEQFF,TGTGCCAGCAGCCCCCCCGGGACAGGGGGCTTCAATGAGCAGTTCTTC
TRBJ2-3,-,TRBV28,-,CASSLMTWPSTDTQYF,TGTGCCAGCAGTCTAATGACATGGCCTAGCACAGATACGCAGTATTTT
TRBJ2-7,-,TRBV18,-,CASSLSGSSYEQYF,TGTGCCAGCTCACTCTCAGGGTCTTCCTACGAGCAGTACTTC
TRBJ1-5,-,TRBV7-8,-,CASSSTWTANQPQHF,TGTGCCAGCAGCTCCACCTGGACAGCGAATCAGCCCCAGCATTTT
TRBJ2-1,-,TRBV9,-,CASSADLRSGYNEQFF,TGTGCCAGCAGCGCCGACCTTAGATCAGGGTACAATGAGCAGTTCTTC
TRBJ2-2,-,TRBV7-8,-,CASSPEGYPYTGELFF,TGTGCCAGCAGCCCAGAGGGATATCCATACACCGGGGAGCTGTTTTTT
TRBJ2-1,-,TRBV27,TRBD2,CASRKFSGSSLYNEQFF,TGTGCCAGCAGGAAATTTAGCGGGAGTTCTCTCTACAATGAGCAGTTCTTC
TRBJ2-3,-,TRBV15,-,CATSREGDTQYF,TGTGCCACCAGCAGAGAGGGCGATACGCAGTATTTT
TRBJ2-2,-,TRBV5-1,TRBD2,CASSQGTSGRWAGELFF,TGCGCCAGCAGCCAAGGGACTAGCGGGAGGTGGGCCGGGGAGCTGTTTTTT
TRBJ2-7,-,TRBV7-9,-,CSSSSVGDIAYEQYF,TGTTCCAGCAGCTCAGTTGGGGACATCGCCTACGAGCAGTACTTC
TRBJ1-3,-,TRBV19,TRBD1,CASSRYHATTGAAGNTIYF,TGTGCCAGTAGCCGGTACCACGCTACAACAGGGGCCGCTGGAAACACCATATATTTT
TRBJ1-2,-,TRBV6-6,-,CASSLGVGGRGEGYTF,TGTGCCAGCAGTTTGGGGGTGGGGGGGCGCGGGGAAGGCTACACCTTC
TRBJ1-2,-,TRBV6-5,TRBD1,CASSYSGGDGYTF,TGTGCCAGCAGTTACTCAGGGGGCGATGGCTACACCTTC
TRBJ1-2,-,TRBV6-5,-,CASWERDSGRYGYTF,TGTGCCAGCTGGGAACGAGATAGCGGACGCTATGGCTACACCTTC
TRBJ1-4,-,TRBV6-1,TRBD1,CASGDRGTYEKLFF,TGTGCCAGCGGGGACAGGGGGACTTATGAAAAACTGTTTTTT
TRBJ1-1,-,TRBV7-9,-,CASSQDTLVTEAFF,TGTGCCAGCAGCCAGGACACCCTGGTCACTGAAGCTTTCTTT
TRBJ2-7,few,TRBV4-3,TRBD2,CASSQEPAGGSYEQYF,TGCGCCAGCAGCCAAGAGCCAGCGGGAGGCTCCTACGAGCAGTACTTC
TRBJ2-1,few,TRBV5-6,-,CASSLLVYNEQFF,TGTGCCAGCAGCTTGTTAGTGTACAATGAGCAGTTCTTC
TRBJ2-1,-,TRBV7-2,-,CASSLQGYEQFF,TGTGCCAGCAGCTTACAGGGATATGAGCAGTTCTTC
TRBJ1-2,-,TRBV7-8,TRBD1,CASSPRTIQGAYGYTF,TGTGCCAGCAGCCCCCGCACCATCCAGGGGGCCTATGGCTACACCTTC
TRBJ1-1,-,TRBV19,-,CASSQVMNTEAFF,TGTGCCAGTAGTCAGGTTATGAACACTGAAGCTTTCTTT
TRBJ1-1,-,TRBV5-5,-,CASSLTPGHIIEAFF,TGTGCCAGCAGCCTAACGCCGGGACACATAATTGAAGCTTTCTTT
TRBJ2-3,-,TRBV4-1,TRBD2,CASSQVGGGTHSTDTQYF,TGCGCCAGCAGCCAAGTAGGCGGGGGGACACATAGCACAGATACGCAGTATTTT
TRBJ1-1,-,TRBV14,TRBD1,CASSPLTGVGTEAFF,TGTGCCAGCAGCCCTCTGACAGGGGTGGGCACTGAAGCTTTCTTT
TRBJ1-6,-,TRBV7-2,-,CASSFRTALDYSPLHF,TGTGCCAGCAGCTTCCGGACTGCCCTCGATTATTCACCCCTCCACTTT
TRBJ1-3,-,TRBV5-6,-,CASSLVGQKGSSGNTIYF,TGTGCCAGCAGCTTGGTAGGACAGAAGGGTTCGTCTGGAAACACCATATATTTT